This T cell receptor (beta chain) was obtained from a study of cytomegalovirus exposure and HLA in healthy donors. PCR used 60 Vbeta primers and 13 Jbeta primers. Data came from immunoSEQ multiplex PCR; TCRdb stores just in-frame clones and leaves some out. This table holds tens of thousands of clones. A word on this clone: Its ends do not fully match the called genes, so a read error is possible.

The clonotype was recovered from a woman aged 30 to 39 in good health and CMV-seropositive. The sequenced material came from PBMCs.

CDR3 DNA sequence: TGTGCCAGCAGCTACAGCTTGAACACTGAAGATTTCTTT. Amino acid sequence: CASSYSLNTEDFF. The V and J genes are TRBV4-2 and TRBJ1-1, with no clear D. Germline loops: CDR1 LGHNA, CDR2 YNFKEQ. The CDR3 covers 13 residues.